A selection of T cell receptor beta chains follows, all from one sample in a study of neurological immune-mediated disorders. In TCRdb, the 5' RACE reads were re-called with MiXCR into one record per CDR3 protein. This sample has more than 55,000 distinct CDR3 sequences, with about 10% found just once. Sequencing used PBMCs. Receptor source: a man aged 25 to 40 in good health. CDR3s leave out the opening cysteine and the closing phenylalanine or tryptophan.

>TRBV6-5|TRBJ2-1
ASSRGSSGDNEQF
>TRBV5-1|TRBJ2-5
ASSLASKGLETQY
>TRBV14|TRBJ2-7
ASSQEGGTGNREQY
>TRBV20-1|TRBJ2-1
SAPRQGSYNEQF
>TRBV29-1|TRBJ1-1
SVDPMGIYLRVAF
>TRBV5-1|TRBJ2-5
ASSHGQGGQETQY
>TRBV7-2|TRBJ2-7
ASSLGALGYEQY
>TRBV27|TRBJ1-3
ASSLKGTGGSGNTIY
>TRBV9|TRBJ2-7
ASSSDRAWDDEQY
>TRBV3-1|TRBJ2-2
ASSQGRLAGELF
>TRBV4-1|TRBJ1-3
ASSQERGSSGNTIY
>TRBV7-9|TRBJ2-5
ASNLAAAQETQY
>TRBV24-1|TRBJ2-2
ATSDPLLVTAGELF
>TRBV29-1|TRBJ1-2
SVEERTNYGYT
>TRBV12-3/TRBV12-4|TRBJ1-4
ASSPWEEKLF
>TRBV5-1|TRBJ2-7
ASSLGVATYEQY
>TRBV27|TRBJ2-7
ASNPVRAGGPDEQY
>TRBV12-3/TRBV12-4|TRBJ2-6
ASSFGANVLT
>TRBV20-1|TRBJ2-3
SARRLADTDTQY
>TRBV20-1|TRBJ2-1
SAFHPGTPAYNEQF
>TRBV7-3|TRBJ2-5
ASSFGGRGVQETQY
>TRBV28|TRBJ2-1
ASSWRTTTYNEQF
>TRBV3-1|TRBJ2-4
ASSPAGGRAKNIQY
>TRBV4-1|TRBJ2-3
ASSQDPQGAGGPGAYTQY
>TRBV29-1|TRBJ2-4
SVQAKNIQY
>TRBV10-1|TRBJ2-2
ASSESSAVGNTGELF